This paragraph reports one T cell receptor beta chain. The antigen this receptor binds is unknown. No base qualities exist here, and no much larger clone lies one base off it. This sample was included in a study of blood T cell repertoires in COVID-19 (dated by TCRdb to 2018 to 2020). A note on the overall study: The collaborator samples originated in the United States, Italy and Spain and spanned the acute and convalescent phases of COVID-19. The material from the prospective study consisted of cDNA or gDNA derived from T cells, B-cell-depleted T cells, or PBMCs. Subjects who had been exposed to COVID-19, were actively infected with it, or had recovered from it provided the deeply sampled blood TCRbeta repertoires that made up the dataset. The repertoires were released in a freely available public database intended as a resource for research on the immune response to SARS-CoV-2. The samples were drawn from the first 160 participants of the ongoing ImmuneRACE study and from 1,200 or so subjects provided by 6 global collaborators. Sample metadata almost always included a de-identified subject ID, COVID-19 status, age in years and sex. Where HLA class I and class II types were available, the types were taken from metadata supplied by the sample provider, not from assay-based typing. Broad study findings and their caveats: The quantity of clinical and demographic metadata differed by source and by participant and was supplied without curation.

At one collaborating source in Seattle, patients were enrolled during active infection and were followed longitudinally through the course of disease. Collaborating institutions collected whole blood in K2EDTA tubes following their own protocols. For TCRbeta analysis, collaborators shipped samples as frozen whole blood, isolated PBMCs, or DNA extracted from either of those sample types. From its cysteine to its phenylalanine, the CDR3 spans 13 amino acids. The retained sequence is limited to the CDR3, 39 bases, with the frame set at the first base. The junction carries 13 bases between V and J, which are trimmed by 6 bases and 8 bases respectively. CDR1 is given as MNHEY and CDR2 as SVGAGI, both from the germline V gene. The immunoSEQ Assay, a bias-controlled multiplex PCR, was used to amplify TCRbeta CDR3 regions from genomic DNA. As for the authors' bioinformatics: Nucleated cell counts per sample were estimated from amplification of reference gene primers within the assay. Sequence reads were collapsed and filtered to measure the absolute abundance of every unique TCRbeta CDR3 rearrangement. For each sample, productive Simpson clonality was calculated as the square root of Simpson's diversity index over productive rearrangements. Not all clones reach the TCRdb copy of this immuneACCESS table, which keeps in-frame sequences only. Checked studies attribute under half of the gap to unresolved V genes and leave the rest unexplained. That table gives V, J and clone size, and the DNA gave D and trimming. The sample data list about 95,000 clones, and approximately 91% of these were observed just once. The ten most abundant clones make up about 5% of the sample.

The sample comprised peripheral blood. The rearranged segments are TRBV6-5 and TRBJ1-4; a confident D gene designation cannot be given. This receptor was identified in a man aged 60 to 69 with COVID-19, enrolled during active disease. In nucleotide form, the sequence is TGTGCCAGCAGCGGTTGGGAGAGAGAAAAACTGTTTTTT. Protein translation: CASSGWEREKLFF.